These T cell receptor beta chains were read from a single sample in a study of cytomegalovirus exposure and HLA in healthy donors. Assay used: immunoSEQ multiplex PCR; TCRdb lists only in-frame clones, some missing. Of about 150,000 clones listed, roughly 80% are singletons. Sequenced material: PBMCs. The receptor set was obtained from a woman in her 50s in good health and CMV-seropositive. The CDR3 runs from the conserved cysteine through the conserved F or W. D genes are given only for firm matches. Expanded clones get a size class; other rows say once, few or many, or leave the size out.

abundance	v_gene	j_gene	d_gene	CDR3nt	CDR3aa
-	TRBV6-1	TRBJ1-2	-	TGTGCCAGCAGTGAAGCCGGAACCTGGGCCTACACCTTC	CASSEAGTWAYTF
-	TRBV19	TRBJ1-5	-	TGTGCCAGTAGTCCCGAAAGGGGCGGAAGCAATCAGCCCCAGCATTTT	CASSPERGGSNQPQHF
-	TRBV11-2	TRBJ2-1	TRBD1	TGTGCCAGCAGCTTAGGGGCCAGGGGGGAGCAGTTCTTC	CASSLGARGEQFF
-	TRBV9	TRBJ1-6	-	TGTGCCAGCAGCCCCGGACAGTCTGCTTCACCCCTCCACTTT	CASSPGQSASPLHF
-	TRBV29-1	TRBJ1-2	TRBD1	TGCAGCGTTGGGGACAGGGGTCGATATGGCTACACCTTC	CSVGDRGRYGYTF
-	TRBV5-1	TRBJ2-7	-	TGCGCCAGCAGCTTCACAGAACTTTCCTACGGGCAGTACTTC	CASSFTELSYGQYF
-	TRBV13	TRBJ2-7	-	TGTGCCAGCAGCTTAGGCTCCCCAGGGATCTACGAGCAGTACTTC	CASSLGSPGIYEQYF
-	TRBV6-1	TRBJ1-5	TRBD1	TGTGCCAGCAGGGGGACAGGAGGTAGCAATCAGCCCCAGCATTTT	CASRGTGGSNQPQHF
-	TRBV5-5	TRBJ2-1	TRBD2	TGTGCCAGCACGAGACTAGCGGGGGGAGAGCAGTTCTTC	CASTRLAGGEQFF
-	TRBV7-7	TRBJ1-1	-	TGTGCCAGCAGCGCCCAACAGGGTTCTGAAGCTTTCTTT	CASSAQQGSEAFF
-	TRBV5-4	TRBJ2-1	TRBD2	TGTGCCAGCAGCTCTGAGACTAGCGGGGGCAAATACAATGAGCAGTTCTTC	CASSSETSGGKYNEQFF
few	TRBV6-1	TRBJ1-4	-	TGTGCCAGCAGTGAATGGGGGGAGGCAACTAATGAAAAACTGTTTTTT	CASSEWGEATNEKLFF
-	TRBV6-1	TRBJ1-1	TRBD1	TGTGCCAGCAGGTGGGACAGGTCGAACACTGAAGCTTTCTTT	CASRWDRSNTEAFF
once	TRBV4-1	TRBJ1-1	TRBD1	TGCGCCAGCAGCTCAAGGGGGCAGCCCTGGATAATTGGATTT	CASSSRGQPWIIGF
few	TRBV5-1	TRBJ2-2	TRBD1	TGCGCCAGCAGCTTGTCTCGGACAGGGTTGAACACCGGGGAGCTGTTTTTT	CASSLSRTGLNTGELFF
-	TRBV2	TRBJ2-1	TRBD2	TGTGCCAGCAGATTTAGCGGGGGATACAATGAGCAGTTCTTC	CASRFSGGYNEQFF
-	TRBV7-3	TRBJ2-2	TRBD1	TGTGCCAGCAGCACCCCGACAGGGGGGATGACCGGGGAGCTGTTTTTT	CASSTPTGGMTGELFF
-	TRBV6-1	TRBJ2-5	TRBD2	TGTGCCAGCAACGGGGGGACGGGAGAGACCCAGTACTTC	CASNGGTGETQYF
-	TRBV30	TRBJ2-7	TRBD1	TGTGCCTGGAGTCCCTTCAGGGGGCGCAAAGTCGAGCAGTACTTC	CAWSPFRGRKVEQYF
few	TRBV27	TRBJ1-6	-	TGTGCCAGCAGGTTACAGGGAAAAGAATCACCCCTCCACTTT	CASRLQGKESPLHF
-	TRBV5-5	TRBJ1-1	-	TGTGCCAGCAGCTGGCAGTCGTCTGAAGCTTTCTTT	CASSWQSSEAFF
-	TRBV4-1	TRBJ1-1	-	TGCGCCAGCAGCCAAGATGCTCACAGTACTGAAGCTTTCTTT	CASSQDAHSTEAFF
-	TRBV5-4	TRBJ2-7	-	TGTGCCAGCAGCTTAGACAGGTCCTCCTACGAGCAGTACTTC	CASSLDRSSYEQYF
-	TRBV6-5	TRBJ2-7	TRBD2	TGTGCCAGCAGTTACTCAGGGAGGGGATACGAGCAGTACTTC	CASSYSGRGYEQYF
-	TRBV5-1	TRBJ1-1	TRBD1	TGCGCCAGCAGCCCAGGACAGGGGGCTATGAACACTGAAGCTTTCTTT	CASSPGQGAMNTEAFF
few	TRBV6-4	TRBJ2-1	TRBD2	TGTGCCAGCAGTGACACTAGCGGGGGGGCAGAAGAGCAGTTCTTC	CASSDTSGGAEEQFF
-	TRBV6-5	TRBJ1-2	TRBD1	TGTGCCATCAGCGACAGGGATAATAGTAATGGCTACACCTTC	CAISDRDNSNGYTF
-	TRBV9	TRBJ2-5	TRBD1	TGTGCCAGCAGCGCCGGGACAGGGGTCTGGGGTCAAGAGACCCAGTACTTC	CASSAGTGVWGQETQYF
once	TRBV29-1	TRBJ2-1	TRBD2	TGCAGCGCTGTACCGGGACTAGGCAATAATGAGCAGTTCTTC	CSAVPGLGNNEQFF
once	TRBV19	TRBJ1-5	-	TGTGCCAGTAGGGACGGGATCCTGAATCAGCCCCAGCATTTT	CASRDGILNQPQHF
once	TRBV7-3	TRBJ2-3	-	TGTGCCAGCAGTGTAGGGGGGGGCACAGATACGCAGTATTTT	CASSVGGGTDTQYF
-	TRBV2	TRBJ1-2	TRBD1	TGTGCCAGCAAATCGGACAGGGCAATTGACTACACCTTC	CASKSDRAIDYTF
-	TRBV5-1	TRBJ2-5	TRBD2	TGCGCCAGCAGCCCCTTTAGCGGGGGGGCCTCGAAGACCCAGTACTTC	CASSPFSGGASKTQYF
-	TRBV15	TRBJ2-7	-	TGTGCCACCAGCAGAGCCCAGGGTCTACTCTACGAGCAGTACTTC	CATSRAQGLLYEQYF
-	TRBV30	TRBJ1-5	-	TGTGCCGCAGGTGAACAAATGGGCAGCAATCAGCCCCAGCATTTT	CAAGEQMGSNQPQHF
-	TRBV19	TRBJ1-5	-	TGTGCCAGTAGTATAGTTACAGCCCAGCCCCAGCATTTT	CASSIVTAQPQHF
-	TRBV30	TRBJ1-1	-	TGTGCCTGGTCCTACGGCGGGGAAAGAAGTGAAGCTTTCTTT	CAWSYGGERSEAFF
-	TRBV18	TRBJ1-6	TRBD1	TGTGCCAGCTCCGGGGACAGCCCCAGCTCCTATAATTCACCCCTCCACTTT	CASSGDSPSSYNSPLHF
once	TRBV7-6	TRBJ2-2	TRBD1	TGTGCCAGCAGCTTAGGCCCAACAGGGGGCTCTCACACCGGGGAGCTGTTTTTT	CASSLGPTGGSHTGELFF
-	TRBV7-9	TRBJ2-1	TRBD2	TGTGCCAGCAGCTTAGCGTCGACCGGGACTAGCGGATACAATGAGCAGTTCTTC	CASSLASTGTSGYNEQFF
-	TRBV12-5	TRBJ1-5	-	TGTGCTAGTGGTTTGGTATTGGGCAGGGATGGCAATCAGCCCCAGCATTTT	CASGLVLGRDGNQPQHF
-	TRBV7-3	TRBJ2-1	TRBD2	TGTGCCAGCAGCTTAAGGGGACTAGCGGGGTACAATGAGCAGTTCTTC	CASSLRGLAGYNEQFF
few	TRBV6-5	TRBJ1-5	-	TGTGCCAGCACCCCCCGGGATCATCAGCCCCAGCATTTT	CASTPRDHQPQHF
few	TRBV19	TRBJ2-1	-	TGTGCCAGTAGTCCGGCCCGGACTCCCTGGGGCTACAATGAGCAGTTCTTC	CASSPARTPWGYNEQFF
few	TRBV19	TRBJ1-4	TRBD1	TGTGCCAGTAGGGGACAGGCCACAGCGACTAATGAAAAACTGTTTTTT	CASRGQATATNEKLFF
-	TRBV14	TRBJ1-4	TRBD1	TGTGCCAGCAGCCCCAGACAGGGGAGGGAAAAACTGTTTTTT	CASSPRQGREKLFF
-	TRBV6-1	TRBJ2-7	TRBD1	TGTGCCAGCAGTGGAACAGGGGGGAACGAGCAGTACTTC	CASSGTGGNEQYF
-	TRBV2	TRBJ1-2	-	TGTGCCAGCAGTGAATGGGCAGTCTATGGCTACACCTTC	CASSEWAVYGYTF
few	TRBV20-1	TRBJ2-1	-	TGCAGTGCCCTCTACAATGAGCAGTTCTTC	CSALYNEQFF
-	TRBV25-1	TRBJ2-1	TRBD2	TGTGCCAGCAGTGGGTCACGGGGAGGGCTCGGCAATGAGCAGTTCTTC	CASSGSRGGLGNEQFF
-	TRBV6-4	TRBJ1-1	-	TGTGCCAGCACCGGGGGGAGCACTGAAGCTTTCTTT	CASTGGSTEAFF
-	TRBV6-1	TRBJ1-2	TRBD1	TGTGCCAGCAGACTCACAGGGGGGAGGTATGGCTACACCTTC	CASRLTGGRYGYTF